One sample yielded the 31 T cell receptor beta chains listed below, sequenced in a study of T cells in Graves' hyperthyroidism and ophthalmopathy. TCR beta CDR3 regions were amplified from RNA transcripts. The primer set for the first-round RT-PCR of the TCR CDR3 was HTBI. TCRdb re-derived calls from the multiplex PCR reads in MiXCR, one entry per CDR3 protein. Of over 500,000 distinct CDR3 sequences listed, 12% to 15% are singletons. The specimen sequenced was blood. All receptors come from a woman in her thirties or forties with Graves' hyperthyroidism.

In this sample, this clonotype turned up many times. The rearrangement links TRBV30 to TRBJ2-7; 10 nucleotides align to TRBD1. The CDR3 has 13 residues. Trimming at V came to 7 bases and at J to 2 bases, leaving 5 bases not matched to a gene. In germline, CDR1 is GTSNPN, CDR2 SVGIG (reference sequence). The CDR3 bases are TGTGCCTTCACCGGGACAGGGGCCTACGAGCAGTACTTC. It yields the protein CAFTGTGAYEQYF.

Note on this clonotype: A much larger clone sits a single nucleotide away, making a read error possible. The chain uses TRBV6-1 and TRBJ1-1; D not resolved. V gave up 1 base and J gave up 0 bases, with 12 bases separating them. This CDR3 is built from 16 residues. Germline CDR1 MNHNS, CDR2 SASEGT. The CDR3 sequence: CASSEVLACLNTEAFF. As DNA, the CDR3 is TGTGCCAGCAGTGAAGTTCTGGCCTGCCTGAACACTGAAGCTTTCTTT.

Ten or more counts support this clonotype. This chain joins TRBV20-1 and TRBJ2-3; tentatively, D is TRBD1 or TRBD2 (6 bases each). The V and J ends lost 5 bases and 5 bases respectively, with 17 bases between them. CDR1 is DFQATT and CDR2 is SNEGSKA in the germline V gene (reference sequence). The CDR3 is 14 amino acids. CDR3 bases: TGCAGTGCTCGAGGGGGGAGTGCGGAAGATACGCAGTATTTT. Translated, it gives CSARGGSAEDTQYF.

This clonotype has more than one count but fewer than ten. The chain is built from TRBV20-1 and TRBJ1-1; D is undetermined. Germline V gene data show CDR1 as DFQATT and CDR2 as SNEGSKA (reference sequence). The CDR3 sequence is 13 residues long. Trimming removed 3 bases at V and 4 bases at J, with 12 bases between. The CDR3 nucleotides read TGCAGTGCTAGTCGGGCAGCAGGCACTGAAGCTTTCTTT. The encoded protein is CSASRAAGTEAFF.

To note about this clonotype: A single base separates this from a much larger clone, so it may be a read error. This rearrangement joins TRBV14 to TRBJ2-5; 13 bases agree with TRBD2. The CDR3 extends over 17 amino acids. V trimming: 5 bases; J trimming: 4 bases; junction bases outside the gene matches: 10. Germline lookup yields CDR1 SGHDN and CDR2 FVKESK. The CDR3 protein is CASSYNGLAGARETQYF. Here the CDR3 DNA reads TGTGCCAGCAGCTACAACGGACTAGCGGGAGCTCGAGAGACCCAGTACTTC. Filled out from reference TRBV14 and TRBJ2-5, the complete variable domain reads EAGVTQFPSHSVIEKGQTVTLRCDPISGHDNLYWYRRVMGKEIKFLLHFVKESKQDESGMPNNRFLAERTGGTYSTLKVQPAELEDSGVYFCASSYNGLAGARETQYFGPGTRLLVL.

A note on this clonotype: The DNA is omitted, as the CDR3 cannot be located on it reliably, and the CDR3 follows TCRdb's listing. The chain joins TRBV5-6 to TRBJ2-2; the D segment call TRBD1 is taken from the table without a DNA check. The CDR3 length is 21 residues, termini included. Per the germline V gene, CDR1 is SGHDT and CDR2 is YYEEEE. CDR3: CASSLGGFEQYFGPGTGELFF.

The genes are TRBV6-2 or TRBV6-3 and TRBJ2-1; a weak D match, TRBD2 (6 bases). The V gene lost 0 bases and the J gene lost 7 bases, with 13 bases spanning the gap. This CDR3 spans 15 amino acids. Germline V lookup: CDR1 MNHEY, CDR2 SVGEGT. CDR3 in amino acids: CASSYSGRFSNEQFF. The CDR3 DNA reads as TGTGCCAGCAGTTACTCTGGGAGGTTTTCTAATGAGCAGTTCTTC.

V usage is TRBV12-3 or TRBV12-4 and J usage is TRBJ1-5; D unresolved. The CDR3 covers 13 residues. V dropped 4 bases and J dropped 4 bases, with 8 bases sitting between them. This CDR3 reads CASSSVGNQPQHF. CDR3 coding DNA: TGTGCCAGCAGTTCCGTGGGTAATCAGCCCCAGCATTTT.

This clonotype was detected only a few times. The chain combines TRBV4-1 with TRBJ2-7; D uncertain. CDR3 length equals 14 residues. Deletions cut 1 base from V and 1 base from J, with 8 bases between. The germline CDR1 and CDR2 sequences are MGHRA and YSYEKL. The CDR3 region has the DNA TGCGCCAGCAGCCAAGTCACACAATCCTACGAGCAGTACTTC. Protein sequence: CASSQVTQSYEQYF.

This clonotype was counted only a few times. This sequence joins TRBV5-8 and TRBJ2-1; D possibly corresponds to TRBD2 (6 bases). Germline values: CDR1 SGHTS, CDR2 YDEGEE. The ends were cut back, 4 bases at V and 3 bases at J, with 11 bases in the middle. The CDR3 runs 14 residues. CDR3: CASSHSGHYNEQFF. The CDR3 DNA reads as TGTGCCAGCAGCCATAGCGGACACTACAATGAGCAGTTCTTC.

This chain links TRBV28 with TRBJ2-7; D remains unclear. Germline assignment: CDR1 MDHEN and CDR2 SYDVKM. The CDR3 sequence is 15 residues long. V dropped 6 bases and J dropped 0 bases, with 15 bases sitting between them. This CDR3 reads CASSLGATYSYEQYF. CDR3 sequence (DNA): TGTGCCAGCAGCCTGGGTGCTACCTACTCCTACGAGCAGTACTTC. The whole variable domain, remainder taken from reference TRBV28 and TRBJ2-7, is DVKVTQSSRYLVKRTGEKVFLECVQDMDHENMFWYRQDPGLGLRLIYFSYDVKMKEKGDIPEGYSVSREKKERFSLILESASTNQTSMYLCASSLGATYSYEQYFGPGTRLTVT.

V and J are TRBV6-1 and TRBJ2-2; 14 positions match TRBD2. Unmatched junction bases numbered 4, after V lost 6 bases and J lost 1 base. CDR3 length: 17 amino acids. Germline CDR1 and CDR2: MNHNS and SASEGT. The CDR3 protein is CASSRGTSGGNTGELFF. CDR3 nucleotides: TGTGCCAGCAGCCGAGGGACTAGCGGGGGGAACACCGGGGAGCTGTTTTTT.

This clonotype was found a few times. The V and J genes are TRBV6-1 and TRBJ1-3, with D unresolved. Trimming removed 0 bases from V and 1 base from J, with 10 bases in between. This CDR3 spans 16 amino acids. Germline values: CDR1 MNHNS, CDR2 SASEGT. The CDR3: CASSEAFTSSGNTIYF. CDR3 in DNA: TGTGCCAGCAGTGAAGCTTTTACGAGTTCTGGAAACACCATATATTTT.

This clonotype has at least ten counts. V and J are TRBV2 and TRBJ1-4; TRBD1 might be the D (5 bases). This CDR3 has 14 amino acids. Looked up from germline, CDR1 is SNHLY and CDR2 is FYNNEI. With 6 bases removed from V and 7 bases from J, the gap between germline ends came to 15 bases. In DNA, the CDR3 is TGTGCCAGCAGGGCGTCGGGGGTAGGTGAAAAACTGTTTTTT. Protein sequence: CASRASGVGEKLFF.

This clonotype has ten or more counts. This chain connects TRBV20-1 to TRBJ2-1; 12 bases align to TRBD2. V was clipped by 2 bases and J by 5 bases; unmatched bases: 13. CDR1 and CDR2 from the germline V gene are DFQATT and SNEGSKA (reference sequence). The CDR3 runs 18 residues. The CDR3 protein is CSARSGLAGLLGNNEQFF. The CDR3 coding sequence is TGCAGTGCTAGATCTGGACTAGCGGGGCTATTGGGGAACAATGAGCAGTTCTTC.

This clonotype was recorded at least ten times. The chain links TRBV30 to TRBJ1-5; D may be TRBD1 (5 bases). The V end lost 5 bases, the J end lost 6 bases, and 14 bases lay between the germline ends. This CDR3 has 13 amino acids. CDR1 is GTSNPN, CDR2 SVGIG, per germline (reference sequence). DNA for the CDR3: TGTGCCTGGCGACATCAGGGAGGTCAGCCCCAGCATTTT. It translates to CAWRHQGGQPQHF.

This clonotype was observed a handful of times. The V gene is TRBV11-1, the J gene TRBJ2-1; D gene ambiguous. Germline V CDR1 and CDR2: SGHAT, FQDESV (reference sequence). CDR3 length equals 17 residues. The V gene lost 6 bases and the J gene lost 9 bases, with 27 bases spanning the gap. The CDR3: CASRLLRMETGIGEQFF. The CDR3 coding sequence is TGTGCCAGCAGATTACTACGGATGGAGACGGGTATTGGTGAGCAGTTCTTC.

The chain employs TRBV7-9 and TRBJ2-7, with TRBD2 as a possible D gene (6 bases). The CDR3 spans 19 residues. Germline CDR1 SEHNR, CDR2 FQNEAQ (reference sequence). V was clipped by 1 base and J by 1 base, with 23 bases between them. The CDR3, as DNA: TGTGCCAGCAGCTTAGTAGGGTCGTTCGGGAGAGGTAGTTCCTACGAGCAGTACTTC. This sequence encodes CASSLVGSFGRGSSYEQYF.

This clonotype was detected ten times or more. V and J are TRBV28 and TRBJ2-2; weak D call: TRBD2 (6 bases). Trimming cost V 7 bases and J 4 bases, with 16 bases left between them. Germline-derived CDR1 and CDR2 are MDHEN and SYDVKM. The CDR3 is made up of 15 amino acids. In DNA form, the CDR3 reads TGTGCCAGCACCATGAGGGGAGGCAGCACCGGGGAGCTGTTTTTT. This sequence encodes CASTMRGGSTGELFF.

This clonotype was seen at least ten times. V is TRBV28 and J is TRBJ1-2, with unresolved D. Trimming removed 2 bases from V and 2 bases from J, with 12 bases in between. Germline CDR1 and CDR2: MDHEN and SYDVKM. This CDR3 spans 15 amino acids. The CDR3 protein is CASSLPAAANYGYTF. The CDR3 bases are TGTGCCAGCAGTTTACCTGCGGCAGCCAACTATGGCTACACCTTC.

This clonotype was observed many times. The genes are TRBV7-2 and TRBJ2-7; D not resolved. CDR1 SGHTA and CDR2 FQGNSA come from the germline V gene. V was trimmed by 5 bases and J by 4 bases, leaving 12 bases between them. CDR3 size: 13 residues. Written as DNA, the CDR3 is TGTGCCAGCAGCCGGACCGACCGGTACGAGCAGTACTTC. Its translation: CASSRTDRYEQYF.

This rearrangement joins TRBV9 to TRBJ1-4; D gene ambiguous. Germline values: CDR1 SGDLS, CDR2 YYNGEE. With 0 bases removed from V and 6 bases from J, the gap between germline ends came to 9 bases. This CDR3 region has 14 residues. CDR3 nucleotide sequence: TGTGCCAGCAGCGTAGATCACCAGGATGAAAAACTGTTTTTT. Protein sequence: CASSVDHQDEKLFF.

For this clonotype: An end of the junction differs from the germline gene, which may be a read error. V is TRBV27 and J is TRBJ1-1, with unresolved D. Germline V gene data show CDR1 as MNHEY and CDR2 as SMNVEV (reference sequence). The CDR3 has 13 residues. DNA for the CDR3: TGTGTCAGCAGTTTAGCCTACTTCACTGAAGCTTTCTTT. As protein: CVSSLAYFTEAFF.

This clonotype has a count of ten or more. The chain employs TRBV20-1 and TRBJ2-1; no clear D. The germline CDR1 and CDR2 sequences are DFQATT and SNEGSKA (reference sequence). The length of the CDR3 is 11 residues. Deletions cut 3 bases from V and 6 bases from J, with 6 bases between. The chain's CDR3 is CSARSINEQFF. CDR3 in DNA: TGCAGTGCTAGGTCAATCAATGAGCAGTTCTTC.

This clonotype showed up many times. The V and J genes are TRBV12-3 or TRBV12-4 and TRBJ1-5; maybe TRBD1 (5 bases). Trimming removed 5 bases from V and 0 bases from J, with 14 bases in between. The CDR3 totals 16 residues. The CDR3 DNA follows: TGTGCCAGCAGTCTAGGGACGGCTTATAGCAATCAGCCCCAGCATTTT. Its translation is CASSLGTAYSNQPQHF.

Only one count was recorded for this clonotype. A clone one base away is much larger, so this may be a read error. This chain uses TRBV2 with TRBJ2-7; D remains unclear. CDR3 length: 12 amino acids. Germline assignment: CDR1 SNHLY and CDR2 FYNNEI. This chain's CDR3 is CAGSEFEYEQYF. CDR3 nucleotide sequence: TGTGCCGGCAGTGAATTTGAATACGAGCAGTACTTC.

This clonotype has ten or more counts. The chain links TRBV28 to TRBJ1-2; 9 nucleotides align to TRBD1. The V gene end was trimmed by 3 bases and the J gene end by 4 bases; junction bases not matched to a gene: 6. The CDR3 is 15 amino acids. Germline V gene data show CDR1 as MDHEN and CDR2 as SYDVKM. In DNA, the CDR3 is TGTGCCAGCAGTTTTCGGGACAGGGAGACCTATGGCTACACCTTC. Translating it yields CASSFRDRETYGYTF.

Many counts were recorded for this clonotype. V gene TRBV7-3 combines with J gene TRBJ2-3, with TRBD1 as a possible D gene (5 bases). The CDR3 is 15 residues long. Trimming took 1 base from V and 0 from J, leaving 8 bases between them. Germline CDR1 and CDR2: SGHTA and FQGTGA. CDR3 nucleotide sequence: TGTGCCAGCAGCTTAATGGGGCTAAGCACAGATACGCAGTATTTT. Translation gives CASSLMGLSTDTQYF.

This clonotype was detected ten times or more. The genes are TRBV20-1 and TRBJ1-2; D is uncertain. Germline V gene lookup returns CDR1 DFQATT and CDR2 SNEGSKA (reference sequence). V was clipped by 5 bases and J by 7 bases, with 11 bases between them. The CDR3 covers 11 residues. The CDR3 nucleotides are TGCAGTGCTCCCCGGACTGGTGGCTACACCTTC. Residues: CSAPRTGGYTF.

This clonotype was recorded at least ten times. The rearrangement uses TRBV7-9 and TRBJ2-4; a weak D match, TRBD1 (6 bases). This CDR3 has 16 amino acids. The germline CDR1 and CDR2 sequences are SEHNR and FQNEAQ (reference sequence). The germline V and J ends were trimmed by 5 bases and 0 bases, with 14 bases remaining between them. This CDR3 is CASSARDNLAKNIQYF. CDR3 coding DNA: TGTGCCAGCAGCGCCCGGGACAACCTAGCCAAAAACATTCAGTACTTC. Together with reference TRBV7-9 and TRBJ2-4, the CDR3 gives the full variable domain: DTGVSQNPRHKITKRGQNVTFRCDPISEHNRLYWYRQTLGQGPEFLTYFQNEAQLEKSRLLSDRFSAERPKGSFSTLEIQRTEQGDSAMYLCASSARDNLAKNIQYFGAGTRLSVL.

The table lists this clonotype with many counts. V usage is TRBV28 and J usage is TRBJ2-5; D assignment may be TRBD1 or TRBD2 (5 bases each). V was shortened by 4 bases and J by 5 bases, with 20 bases between the two germline ends. The CDR3 loop spans 16 amino acids. Germline V lookup: CDR1 MDHEN, CDR2 SYDVKM. CDR3 sequence: CASSSPPGRLGETQYF. CDR3 in DNA: TGTGCCAGCAGTTCACCCCCGGGACGGCTTGGGGAGACCCAGTACTTC.